Below, 30 T cell receptor beta chains from the same sample are listed, as sequenced in a study of cytomegalovirus exposure and HLA in healthy donors. This PCR relied on a set of 60 Vbeta primers and 13 Jbeta primers. TCRdb's copy holds only in-frame clones and misses some; the assay was immunoSEQ multiplex PCR. The data contain about 100,000 clones, about 80% of them singletons. The sample taken for sequencing was PBMCs. These receptors all stem from a man aged 40-49 years in good health and CMV-seropositive.

This chain connects TRBV2 to TRBJ2-3; D remains unclear. The CDR3 is 13 residues long. Germline CDR1 is SNHLY and CDR2 is FYNNEI. Trimming shortened V by 4 bases and J by 2 bases, and 7 bases separated the two germline ends. CDR3 DNA: TGTGCCAGCAGTGTTACCTACACAGATACGCAGTATTTT. Translated, it gives CASSVTYTDTQYF. Full variable domain (missing parts from reference TRBV2 and TRBJ2-3): EPEVTQTPSHQVTQMGQEVILRCVPISNHLYFYWYRQILGQKVEFLVSFYNNEISEKSEIFDDQFSVERPDGSNFTLKIRSTKLEDSAMYFCASSVTYTDTQYFGPGTRLTVL.

The chain is built from TRBV5-1 and TRBJ1-1; tentative D call: TRBD1 (6 bases). Per the germline V gene, CDR1 is SGHRS and CDR2 is YFSETQ. V was cut by 6 bases and J by 10 bases, with 13 bases left in between. The CDR3 is 11 amino acids. The CDR3: CASTEGVLAFF. CDR3 coding DNA: TGCGCCAGCACCGAGGGGGTATTAGCTTTCTTT.

This sequence joins TRBV9 and TRBJ2-2, with TRBD2 identical over 7 bases. This CDR3 is 15 amino acids long. CDR1 is SGDLS and CDR2 is YYNGEE in the germline V gene. V was clipped by 2 bases and J by 7 bases; unmatched bases: 8. The CDR3 loop reads CASSVRLATNGELFF. In nucleotides, the CDR3 is TGTGCCAGCAGCGTTCGACTAGCAACCAACGGGGAGCTGTTTTTT.

This chain joins TRBV27 and TRBJ2-7; 10 nucleotides line up with TRBD1. Trimming removed 5 bases from V and 6 bases from J; junction bases left unmatched: 10. The CDR3 is 15 amino acids. CDR1 is MNHEY, CDR2 SMNVEV, per germline (reference sequence). The CDR3 DNA sequence: TGTGCCAGCAGTCCGTGGCGGGACAGGGGTTTCGAGCAGTACTTC. Translating it yields CASSPWRDRGFEQYF.

This rearrangement joins TRBV5-4 to TRBJ2-7; D is unresolved. This CDR3 spans 15 amino acids. Trimming removed 0 bases at V and 2 bases at J, with 12 bases between. Per germline, CDR1 SGHNT and CDR2 YYREEE (reference sequence). CDR3 sequence (DNA): TGTGCCAGCAGCTTGGAAGGCGGATGGGCCTACGAGCAGTACTTC. Protein: CASSLEGGWAYEQYF.

The chain joins TRBV5-1 to TRBJ2-5; D not resolved. V lost 0 bases to trimming and J lost 9 bases, with 15 bases between them. The CDR3 covers 14 residues. The germline gives CDR1 SGHRS, CDR2 YFSETQ. The CDR3, as DNA: TGCGCCAGCAGCTTGGTACCTGCGGTTACCCCCCAGTACTTC. Translated: CASSLVPAVTPQYF.

The J gene is TRBJ2-5, the V gene TRBV10-3; TRBD2 might be the D (5 bases). Germline-derived CDR1 and CDR2 are ENHRY and SYGVKD. The CDR3 consists of 13 residues. V lost 4 bases and J lost 5, with 11 bases in between. CDR3 sequence (DNA): TGTGCCATCAGTGGGGTTAGAGGGGAGACCCAGTACTTC. It yields the protein CAISGVRGETQYF.

The chain employs TRBV5-1 and TRBJ2-1; 14 positions agree with TRBD2. This CDR3 comprises 16 residues. Germline V gene data show CDR1 as SGHRS and CDR2 as YFSETQ. V gave up 4 bases and J gave up 3 bases; unmatched junction bases: 3. This chain's CDR3 is CASSPGTSGSYNEQFF. In nucleotides, the CDR3 is TGCGCCAGCAGCCCGGGGACTAGCGGGAGCTACAATGAGCAGTTCTTC.

The gene calls are TRBV19 and TRBJ2-5; TRBD1 matches at 9 bases. Germline CDR1 LNHDA, CDR2 SQIVND (reference sequence). The trim removed 6 bases at V and 1 base at J, leaving 6 bases unmatched. This CDR3 spans 15 amino acids. The CDR3 DNA is TGTGCCAGTAGCCAAACAGGGGGCCGCCAAGAGACCCAGTACTTC. As protein: CASSQTGGRQETQYF.

V gene TRBV6-5 combines with J gene TRBJ2-7, with a possible D match to TRBD1 (6 bases). Germline loops: CDR1 MNHEY, CDR2 SVGAGI. Trimming took 2 bases from V and 5 from J, leaving 16 bases between them. The CDR3 sequence is 15 residues long. Here the CDR3 reads CASSYRSGQNHEQYF. CDR3 in DNA: TGTGCCAGCAGTTACCGGTCAGGACAGAACCACGAGCAGTACTTC.

This chain links TRBV14 with TRBJ2-1, with a possible D match to TRBD2 (6 bases). V lost 5 bases and J 4 bases, leaving 15 bases between the germline ends. The germline CDR1 and CDR2 sequences are SGHDN and FVKESK. This CDR3 spans 15 amino acids. CDR3 DNA: TGTGCCAGCAGCGGAGGGGTAGGGTCTTACAATGAGCAGTTCTTC. Protein product: CASSGGVGSYNEQFF. The entire variable domain, with the rest obtained from reference TRBV14 and TRBJ2-1, is as follows: EAGVTQFPSHSVIEKGQTVTLRCDPISGHDNLYWYRRVMGKEIKFLLHFVKESKQDESGMPNNRFLAERTGGTYSTLKVQPAELEDSGVYFCASSGGVGSYNEQFFGPGTRLTVL.

The rearrangement links TRBV27 to TRBJ2-7, with 9 bases aligning to TRBD1. Unmatched junction bases numbered 13, after V lost 7 bases and J lost 9 bases. Germline CDR1 and CDR2: MNHEY and SMNVEV (reference sequence). The CDR3 runs to 14 residues. In nucleotides, the CDR3 is TGTGCCAGCACCAATATCGGACAGGGGAAAGCGCAGTACTTC. Protein sequence: CASTNIGQGKAQYF.

This rearrangement joins TRBV6-6 to TRBJ2-7; TRBD1 is a possible D gene (5 bases). Germline V gene lookup returns CDR1 MNHNY and CDR2 SVGAGI (reference sequence). The CDR3 runs 13 residues. V lost 1 base and J lost 4, with 8 bases in between. The CDR3 coding sequence is TGTGCCAGCAGTTACTTGACAGCATACGAGCAGTACTTC. Residues: CASSYLTAYEQYF.

This rearrangement joins TRBV14 to TRBJ2-7; D is uncertain. The CDR3 has 13 residues. Germline CDR1 and CDR2: SGHDN and FVKESK. V lost 2 bases to trimming and J lost 4 bases, with 9 bases between them. Written as DNA, the CDR3 is TGTGCCAGCAGCCAAACTCACCCTTACGAGCAGTACTTC. Translated, it gives CASSQTHPYEQYF.

The chain combines TRBV5-1 with TRBJ2-4; TRBD1 aligns across 9 bases. Germline CDR1 SGHRS, CDR2 YFSETQ. J was trimmed by 4 bases and V by 5 bases; bases with no gene match: 7. The CDR3 consists of 15 residues. CDR3 loop: CASSQQGAAKNIQYF. The CDR3 DNA follows: TGCGCCAGCAGTCAACAGGGGGCGGCTAAAAACATTCAGTACTTC.

The DNA of the CDR3 is TGTGCCAGCAGTTACTCCGACAGGGGCTATAATTCACCCCTCCACTTT. Translation gives CASSYSDRGYNSPLHF. J is TRBJ1-6 and V is TRBV6-5, with 8 bases aligning to TRBD1. This CDR3 is 16 amino acids long. Germline values: CDR1 MNHEY, CDR2 SVGAGI. V lost 0 bases to trimming and J lost 3 bases; unmatched junction nucleotides: 1.

The J gene is TRBJ1-4, the V gene TRBV7-9; no firm D call. This CDR3 comprises 14 residues. The V gene's germline CDR1 is SEHNR and CDR2 FQNEAQ (reference sequence). V was trimmed by 5 bases and J by 0 bases, leaving 7 bases between them. The CDR3 region is CASSPVSTNEKLFF. In DNA, the CDR3 is TGTGCCAGCAGCCCGGTCTCAACTAATGAAAAACTGTTTTTT.

This sequence joins TRBV25-1 and TRBJ2-6, with D maybe TRBD2 (5 bases). The germline V gene has CDR1 MGHDK and CDR2 SYGVNS. The CDR3 runs to 13 residues. Trimming stripped 2 bases from V and 13 bases from J, with 12 bases between. The CDR3 loop is CASSERGLSVLTF. The CDR3 DNA is TGTGCCAGCAGTGAAAGAGGGCTGAGTGTCCTGACTTTC.

The chain uses TRBV4-3 and TRBJ2-4; 8 bases agree with TRBD2. The germline V gene encodes CDR1 LGHNA and CDR2 YSLEER. This CDR3 has 17 residues. V lost 1 base and J lost 6; bases outside the gene matches: 11. CDR3 coding DNA: TGCGCCAGCAGCCAAGGAATAACGGGAGGGCCAGGAAACATTCAGTACTTC. Translating it yields CASSQGITGGPGNIQYF.

The V gene is TRBV10-2, the J gene TRBJ2-3, with 11 bases identical to TRBD2. CDR1 is WSHSY and CDR2 is SAAADI in the germline V gene. J was trimmed by 5 bases and V by 6 bases; bases with no gene match: 4. This CDR3 comprises 14 residues. The CDR3 coding sequence is TGCGCCAGCAGCCTAGGGACTAGCGGAGATACGCAGTATTTT. It yields the protein CASSLGTSGDTQYF.

V is TRBV25-1 and J is TRBJ1-2; 11 bases agree with TRBD1. This CDR3 comprises 16 residues. Germline-derived CDR1 and CDR2 are MGHDK and SYGVNS. The V and J ends lost 3 bases and 8 bases, in that order; junction bases with no gene match: 11. The CDR3: CASSDHRTGGVGGYTF. As DNA, the CDR3 is TGTGCCAGCAGTGACCACCGGACAGGGGGCGTCGGGGGCTACACCTTC.

The chain is built from TRBV15 and TRBJ1-3; D is ambiguous. V shed 3 bases and J shed 11 bases, with 11 bases lying between them. CDR3 length: 12 amino acids. CDR1 LNHNV and CDR2 YYDKDF come from the germline V gene (reference sequence). The CDR3 region is CATSSAPGAIYF. The CDR3 bases are TGTGCCACCAGCAGCGCCCCAGGCGCCATATATTTT.

V gene TRBV28 combines with J gene TRBJ2-1; the D is unclear. Between the trimmed V and J ends, which lost 3 bases and 4 bases, there was a span of 7 bases. Germline V lookup: CDR1 MDHEN, CDR2 SYDVKM. The CDR3 is made up of 13 amino acids. This CDR3 reads CASSFSRYNEQFF. The CDR3 DNA reads TGTGCCAGCAGTTTTTCCAGATACAATGAGCAGTTCTTC. Full variable domain (remainder filled in from reference TRBV28 and TRBJ2-1): DVKVTQSSRYLVKRTGEKVFLECVQDMDHENMFWYRQDPGLGLRLIYFSYDVKMKEKGDIPEGYSVSREKKERFSLILESASTNQTSMYLCASSFSRYNEQFFGPGTRLTVL.

The rearrangement uses TRBV28 and TRBJ2-2; 8 nucleotides align to TRBD2. V dropped 7 bases and J dropped 6; count of bases not matched to a gene: 10. The CDR3 extends over 15 amino acids. Germline V gives CDR1 MDHEN, CDR2 SYDVKM. In nucleotides, the CDR3 is TGTGCCAGCAACGCAGCGGGAGTTCTTCCCGGGGAGCTGTTTTTT. Protein sequence: CASNAAGVLPGELFF. The whole variable domain, remainder taken from reference TRBV28 and TRBJ2-2, is DVKVTQSSRYLVKRTGEKVFLECVQDMDHENMFWYRQDPGLGLRLIYFSYDVKMKEKGDIPEGYSVSREKKERFSLILESASTNQTSMYLCASNAAGVLPGELFFGEGSRLTVL.

The chain employs TRBV7-8 and TRBJ1-4; possibly TRBD1 for D (6 bases). The germline V gene has CDR1 SGHVS and CDR2 FQNEAQ. The length of the CDR3 is 15 residues. Trimming pared 5 bases from V and 6 bases from J, leaving 16 bases between. In DNA form, the CDR3 reads TGTGCCAGCAGCCCGAGACTCAGGGGCGATGAAAAACTGTTTTTT. It codes for CASSPRLRGDEKLFF.

This clone was counted a few times. J is TRBJ1-2 and V is TRBV2; TRBD1 aligns across 7 bases. The CDR3 runs to 13 residues. Trimming removed 3 bases from V and 6 bases from J; junction bases left unmatched: 4. Germline CDR1 SNHLY, CDR2 FYNNEI. The chain's CDR3 is CASSDRGLDGYTF. The CDR3, as DNA: TGTGCCAGCAGTGACAGGGGGTTGGATGGCTACACCTTC.

V is TRBV7-2 and J is TRBJ2-7, with D perhaps matching TRBD1 (6 bases). The CDR3 loop spans 14 amino acids. Germline lookup yields CDR1 SGHTA and CDR2 FQGNSA. The V gene lost 1 base and the J gene lost 3 bases, with 10 bases spanning the gap. This CDR3 is CASSLVAGDYEQYF. The CDR3 DNA is TGTGCCAGCAGCTTAGTGGCAGGGGACTACGAGCAGTACTTC.

A few counts support this clone. This chain links TRBV4-2 with TRBJ2-1; no clear D gene. The CDR3 length is 14 residues. V dropped 1 base and J dropped 5 bases, with 9 bases sitting between them. Looked up from germline, CDR1 is LGHNA and CDR2 is YNFKEQ. DNA for the CDR3: TGTGCCAGCAGCCAAGGATCGGCGGACAATGAGCAGTTCTTC. Its protein product is CASSQGSADNEQFF.

The chain uses TRBV9 and TRBJ2-2; 10 bases fit TRBD2. With V trimmed by 6 bases and J by 5 bases, 13 bases remained unmatched. This CDR3 contains 17 residues. Looked up from germline, CDR1 is SGDLS and CDR2 is YYNGEE. The CDR3 DNA reads TGTGCCAGCACCCTAGCGGGAGCGGCATTGGGAACCGGGGAGCTGTTTTTT. Residues: CASTLAGAALGTGELFF.

The chain uses TRBV10-2 and TRBJ2-2, with 9 bases that match TRBD1. In germline, CDR1 is WSHSY, CDR2 SAAADI. With V trimmed by 6 bases and J by 4 bases, 3 bases remained unmatched. This CDR3 region has 14 residues. CDR3 loop: CASRGQGGTGELFF. In DNA, the CDR3 is TGCGCCAGCAGGGGACAGGGAGGCACCGGGGAGCTGTTTTTT.